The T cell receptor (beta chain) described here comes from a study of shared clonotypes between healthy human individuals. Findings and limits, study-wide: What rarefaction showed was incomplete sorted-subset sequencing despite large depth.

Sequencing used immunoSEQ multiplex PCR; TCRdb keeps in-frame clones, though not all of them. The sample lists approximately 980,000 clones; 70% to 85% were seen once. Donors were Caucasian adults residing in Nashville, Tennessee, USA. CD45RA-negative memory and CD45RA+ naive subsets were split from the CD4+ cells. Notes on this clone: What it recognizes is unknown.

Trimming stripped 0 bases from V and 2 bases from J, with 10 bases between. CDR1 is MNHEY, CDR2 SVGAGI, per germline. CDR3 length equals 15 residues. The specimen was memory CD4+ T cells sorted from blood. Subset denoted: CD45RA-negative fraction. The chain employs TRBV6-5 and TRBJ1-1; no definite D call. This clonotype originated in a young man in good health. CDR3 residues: CASSYSYKDNTEAFF. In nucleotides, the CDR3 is TGTGCCAGCAGTTACTCTTACAAGGATAACACTGAAGCTTTCTTT.